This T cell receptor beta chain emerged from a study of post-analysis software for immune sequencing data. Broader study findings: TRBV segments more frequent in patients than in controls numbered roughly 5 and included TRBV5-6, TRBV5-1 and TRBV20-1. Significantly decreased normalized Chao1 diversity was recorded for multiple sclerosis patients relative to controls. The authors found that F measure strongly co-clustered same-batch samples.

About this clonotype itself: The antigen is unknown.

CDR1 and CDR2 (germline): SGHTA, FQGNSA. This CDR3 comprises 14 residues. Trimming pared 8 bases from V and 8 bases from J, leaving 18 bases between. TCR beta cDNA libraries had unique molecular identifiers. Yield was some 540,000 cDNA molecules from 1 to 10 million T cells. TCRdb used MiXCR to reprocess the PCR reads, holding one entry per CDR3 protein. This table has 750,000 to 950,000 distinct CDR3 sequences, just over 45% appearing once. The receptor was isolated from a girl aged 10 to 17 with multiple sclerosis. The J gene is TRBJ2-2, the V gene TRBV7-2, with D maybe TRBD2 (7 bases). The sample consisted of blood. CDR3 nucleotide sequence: TGTGCCAGCCAGGAGGGGGGGGCTTTTGGGGAGCTGTTTTTT. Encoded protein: CASQEGGAFGELFF.